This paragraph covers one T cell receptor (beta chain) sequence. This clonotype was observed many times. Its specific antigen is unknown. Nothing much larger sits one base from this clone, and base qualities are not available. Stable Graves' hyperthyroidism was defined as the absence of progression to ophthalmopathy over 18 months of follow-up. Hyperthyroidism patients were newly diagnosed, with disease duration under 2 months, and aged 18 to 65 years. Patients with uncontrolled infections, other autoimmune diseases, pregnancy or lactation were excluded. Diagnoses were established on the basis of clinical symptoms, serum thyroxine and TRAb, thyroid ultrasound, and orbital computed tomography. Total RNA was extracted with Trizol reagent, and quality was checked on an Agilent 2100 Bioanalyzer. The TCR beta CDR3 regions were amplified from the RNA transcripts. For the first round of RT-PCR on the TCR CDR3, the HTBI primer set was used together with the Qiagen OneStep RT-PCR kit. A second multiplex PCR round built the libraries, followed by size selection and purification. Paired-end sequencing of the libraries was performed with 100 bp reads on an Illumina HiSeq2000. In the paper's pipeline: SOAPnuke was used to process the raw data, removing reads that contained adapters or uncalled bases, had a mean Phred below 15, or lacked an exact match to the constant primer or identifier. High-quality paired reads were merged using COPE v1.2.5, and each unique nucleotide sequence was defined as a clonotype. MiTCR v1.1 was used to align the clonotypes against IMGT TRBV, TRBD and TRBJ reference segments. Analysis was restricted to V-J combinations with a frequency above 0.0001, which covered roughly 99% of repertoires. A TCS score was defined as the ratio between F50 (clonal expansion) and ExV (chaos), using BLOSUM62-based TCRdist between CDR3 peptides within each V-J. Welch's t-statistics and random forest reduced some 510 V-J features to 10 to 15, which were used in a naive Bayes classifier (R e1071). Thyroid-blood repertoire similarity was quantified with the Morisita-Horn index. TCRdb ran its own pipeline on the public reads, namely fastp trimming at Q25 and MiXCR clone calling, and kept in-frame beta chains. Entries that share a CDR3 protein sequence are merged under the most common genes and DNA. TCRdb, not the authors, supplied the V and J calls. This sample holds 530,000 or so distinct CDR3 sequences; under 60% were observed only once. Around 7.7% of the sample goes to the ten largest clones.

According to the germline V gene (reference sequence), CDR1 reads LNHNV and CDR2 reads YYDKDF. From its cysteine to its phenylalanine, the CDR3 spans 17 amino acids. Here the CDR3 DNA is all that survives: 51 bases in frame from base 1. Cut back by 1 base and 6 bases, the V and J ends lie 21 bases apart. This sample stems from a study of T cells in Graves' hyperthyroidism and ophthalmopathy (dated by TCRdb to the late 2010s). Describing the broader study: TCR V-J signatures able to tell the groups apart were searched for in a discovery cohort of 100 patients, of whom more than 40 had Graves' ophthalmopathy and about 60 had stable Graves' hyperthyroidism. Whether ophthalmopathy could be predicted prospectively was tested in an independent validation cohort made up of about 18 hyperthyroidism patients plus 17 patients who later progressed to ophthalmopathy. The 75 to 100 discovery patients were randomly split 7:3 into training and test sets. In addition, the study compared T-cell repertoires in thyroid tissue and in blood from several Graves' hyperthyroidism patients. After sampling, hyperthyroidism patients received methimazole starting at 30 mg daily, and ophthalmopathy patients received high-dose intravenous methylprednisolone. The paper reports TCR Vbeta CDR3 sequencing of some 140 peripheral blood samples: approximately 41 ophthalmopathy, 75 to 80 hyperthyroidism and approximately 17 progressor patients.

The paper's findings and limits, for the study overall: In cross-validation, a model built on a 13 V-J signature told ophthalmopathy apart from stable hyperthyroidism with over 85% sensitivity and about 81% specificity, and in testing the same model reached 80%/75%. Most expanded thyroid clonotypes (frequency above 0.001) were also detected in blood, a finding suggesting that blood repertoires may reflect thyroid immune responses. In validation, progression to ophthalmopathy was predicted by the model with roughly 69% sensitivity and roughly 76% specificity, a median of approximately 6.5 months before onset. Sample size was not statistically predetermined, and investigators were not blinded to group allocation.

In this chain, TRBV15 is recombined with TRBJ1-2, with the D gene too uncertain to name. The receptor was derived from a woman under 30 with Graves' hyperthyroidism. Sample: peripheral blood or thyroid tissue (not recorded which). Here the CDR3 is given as CATSRGSDLIKSNGYTF. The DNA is TGTGCCACCAGCAGAGGATCGGACCTCATAAAGAGCAATGGCTACACCTTC.